This TCR beta chain was recorded in a study of vaccination and CD4 T cells after COVID-19. Germline V lookup: CDR1 KGHSH, CDR2 LQKENI. J was trimmed by 4 bases and V by 4 bases; bases with no gene match: 9. The CDR3 is 16 residues long. Concerning this clonotype itself: Antigen unknown.

Described treatment: approximately 10-day PBMC culture with coronavirus spike peptide pools or control peptides (ViraFEST assay). Cultured CD4+ T-cell DNA underwent Oncomine TCR Beta short-read sequencing. MiXCR, run by TCRdb on the PCR reads, gives a single entry per CDR3 protein. The table records 15,000 to 20,000 distinct CDR3 sequences, 20% to 25% of them present only once. The sequenced sample was cultured CD4+ T cells from blood. V and J are TRBV18 and TRBJ2-5; 10 bases agree with TRBD2. This clonotype was obtained from a human donor with COVID-19. The CDR3 DNA follows: TGTGCCAGCTCACAAGAACAAGCGGGGGGGGCAGAGACCCAGTACTTC. It encodes CASSQEQAGGAETQYF.